A selection of T cell receptor beta chains follows, all from one sample in a study of shared clonotypes between healthy human individuals. Here immunoSEQ multiplex PCR was the method, and the copy in TCRdb shows in-frame clones only, minus some. The sample has about 990,000 clones; about 80% are singletons. The sample consisted of memory CD4+ T cells from PBMCs. The receptors come from a young man in good health. Some clones in this sample may be carry-over from other donors' samples. CDR3s include the opening cysteine and the closing phenylalanine or tryptophan. D genes are given only for firm matches. Size is stated for part of the rows, as once, few or many counts, or as a class when the clone is expanded.

d_gene	j_gene	abundance	v_gene	CDR3aa	CDR3nt
TRBD2	TRBJ2-7	.	TRBV7-8	CASSSPRGAYEQYF	TGTGCCAGCAGCTCCCCACGGGGGGCCTACGAGCAGTACTTC
.	TRBJ2-1	.	TRBV10-3	CAISEAYSSYNEQFF	TGTGCCATCAGTGAGGCTTATAGCTCCTACAATGAGCAGTTCTTC
.	TRBJ1-5	.	TRBV19	CASSISLWGAQPQHF	TGTGCCAGTAGTATTTCCTTGTGGGGGGCTCAGCCCCAGCATTTT
.	TRBJ2-3	.	TRBV2	CASTGRITDTQYF	TGTGCCAGCACGGGACGGATCACAGATACGCAGTATTTT
.	TRBJ2-3	.	TRBV27	CASSLWARGTVSTDTQYF	TGTGCCAGCAGTTTATGGGCCCGTGGGACGGTGAGCACAGATACGCAGTATTTT
.	TRBJ1-3	.	TRBV15	CATSRDFRSSGNTIYF	TGTGCCACCAGCAGAGATTTTCGGAGCTCTGGAAACACCATATATTTT
.	TRBJ2-1	.	TRBV29-1	CSVVASRVGEQFF	TGCAGCGTCGTTGCGTCTCGGGTGGGTGAGCAGTTCTTC
TRBD1	TRBJ1-1	few	TRBV13	CASSRRQGLAEAFF	TGTGCCAGCAGCCGTAGACAGGGGCTAGCTGAAGCTTTCTTT
TRBD1	TRBJ2-5	.	TRBV18	CASSPTGTGGETQYF	TGTGCCAGCTCACCAACCGGGACAGGGGGTGAGACCCAGTACTTC
TRBD1	TRBJ1-4	.	TRBV7-2	CASSRAGQRNEKLFF	TGTGCCAGCAGCCGTGCGGGACAGCGGAATGAAAAACTGTTTTTT
.	TRBJ1-4	.	TRBV4-2	CASSQGQETNEKLFF	TGTGCCAGCAGCCAAGGACAGGAGACTAATGAAAAACTGTTTTTT
.	TRBJ2-3	.	TRBV7-3	CASSSQPGESVADTQYF	TGTGCCAGCAGCTCCCAACCAGGGGAATCGGTCGCAGATACGCAGTATTTT
.	TRBJ2-7	.	TRBV5-1	CASSRRDPAEEQYF	TGCGCCAGCAGCAGAAGGGACCCCGCGGAGGAGCAGTACTTC
.	TRBJ2-5	.	TRBV19	CASSIAPPQETQYF	TGTGCCAGTAGTATAGCCCCCCCGCAAGAGACCCAGTACTTC
.	TRBJ1-5	.	TRBV19	CASSMGSVGNQPQHF	TGTGCCAGTAGTATGGGGTCGGTGGGAAATCAGCCCCAGCATTTT
.	TRBJ1-3	.	TRBV6-5	CASSSPGTYHIYF	TGTGCCAGCAGTTCACCCGGGACATATCACATATATTTT
TRBD2	TRBJ2-3	.	TRBV29-1	CSVASGTSGAQDTQYF	TGCAGCGTTGCGTCCGGGACTAGCGGAGCCCAAGATACGCAGTATTTT
TRBD1	TRBJ2-4	few	TRBV2	CASMGDRAQNIQYF	TGTGCCAGCATGGGGGACAGGGCCCAAAACATTCAGTACTTC
TRBD2	TRBJ2-1	.	TRBV30	CAWRKREGNKDEQFF	TGTGCCTGGAGAAAACGGGAGGGGAATAAGGATGAGCAGTTCTTC
TRBD1	TRBJ1-5	few	TRBV6-1	CASSEYRGSNQPQHF	TGTGCCAGCAGTGAATACAGGGGGAGCAATCAGCCCCAGCATTTT
TRBD1	TRBJ2-6	.	TRBV4-1	CASSLGQGDGANVLTF	TGCGCCAGCAGCCTCGGACAGGGGGACGGGGCCAACGTCCTGACTTTC
.	TRBJ1-4	.	TRBV28	CASSLSGHENEKLFF	TGTGCCAGCAGCTTATCAGGACATGAGAATGAAAAACTGTTTTTT
.	TRBJ1-2	few	TRBV18	CASSPANRVDGYTF	TGTGCCAGCTCACCTGCTAACAGGGTGGACGGCTACACCTTC
TRBD1	TRBJ2-4	many	TRBV5-1	CASSEATGAKNIQYF	TGCGCCAGCAGCGAAGCGACAGGGGCTAAAAACATTCAGTACTTC
.	TRBJ2-1	few	TRBV25-1	CASSTVAGGNEQFF	TGTGCCAGCAGCACGGTGGCGGGCGGTAATGAGCAGTTCTTC
.	TRBJ2-5	once	TRBV2	CASRDLHRREQETQYF	TGTGCCAGCAGAGATTTGCACCGAAGGGAACAAGAGACCCAGTACTTC
.	TRBJ2-1	.	TRBV5-1	CASSPDPTSNEQFF	TGCGCCAGCAGCCCGGACCCAACTTCCAATGAGCAGTTCTTC
.	TRBJ2-2	.	TRBV9	CASSGPLQGTGGELFF	TGTGCCAGCAGCGGCCCGTTACAGGGTACTGGCGGGGAGCTGTTTTTT
.	TRBJ1-2	.	TRBV18	CASSPSPKNYGYTF	TGTGCCAGCTCACCATCCCCCAAGAACTATGGCTACACCTTC
TRBD1	TRBJ2-7	.	TRBV6-1	CASSLRTGGDREQYF	TGTGCCAGCAGTCTCCGGACAGGGGGGGACAGGGAGCAGTACTTC
.	TRBJ2-3	.	TRBV25-1	CAGTTSTAVGTDTQYF	TGTGCCGGAACGACCTCGACGGCAGTTGGCACAGATACGCAGTATTTT
.	TRBJ2-1	.	TRBV7-9	CASSLPGRGNNEQFF	TGTGCCAGCAGCCTCCCCGGTAGGGGTAACAATGAGCAGTTCTTC
.	TRBJ1-5	.	TRBV11-2	CASSLTSGYSNQPQHF	TGTGCCAGCAGCCTGACGTCGGGTTATAGCAATCAGCCCCAGCATTTT
.	TRBJ2-2	.	TRBV7-3	CASSVRQGRELVF	TGTGCCAGCAGCGTTAGACAGGGCCGGGAGCTGGTTTTT
TRBD1	TRBJ1-2	many	TRBV29-1	CSVQQGAYTF	TGCAGCGTCCAACAGGGGGCTTACACCTTC
.	TRBJ2-5	.	TRBV2	CARGVETQYF	TGTGCCAGGGGGGTGGAGACCCAGTACTTC
.	TRBJ2-5	many	TRBV25-1	CASSPYTRETQYF	TGTGCCAGCAGTCCATATACCCGGGAGACCCAGTACTTC
.	TRBJ2-2	once	TRBV7-2	CASSLVVSSGELFF	TGTGCCAGCAGCCTCGTAGTGAGTAGCGGGGAGCTGTTTTTT
.	TRBJ2-5	.	TRBV6-1	CASVKGGRGQETQYF	TGTGCCAGCGTAAAAGGAGGGAGGGGGCAAGAGACCCAGTACTTC
.	TRBJ2-5	.	TRBV11-1	CASSLGPRPQETQYF	TGTGCCAGCAGCTTAGGCCCCAGACCGCAGGAGACCCAGTACTTC
.	TRBJ2-2	few	TRBV19	CASTVGGRGTGELFF	TGTGCCAGTACCGTCGGGGGGCGGGGCACCGGGGAGCTGTTTTTT
TRBD2	TRBJ2-2	many	TRBV28	CASSQLGLAGAGTGELFF	TGTGCCAGCAGTCAGCTGGGACTAGCGGGAGCAGGCACCGGGGAGCTGTTTTTT
TRBD2	TRBJ2-7	.	TRBV6-5	CASRPRAGMDEQYF	TGTGCCAGCAGACCCCGAGCGGGAATGGACGAGCAGTACTTC
.	TRBJ2-1	.	TRBV4-2	CASSQDQGGHNEQFF	TGTGCCAGCAGCCAAGATCAAGGGGGGCACAATGAGCAGTTCTTC
.	TRBJ1-2	.	TRBV5-1	CASAGTGYGYTF	TGCGCCAGCGCCGGGACGGGCTATGGCTACACCTTC
.	TRBJ1-1	.	TRBV6-5	CASSYSRATGAFF	TGTGCCAGCAGTTACTCGAGGGCGACAGGCGCTTTCTTT
TRBD1	TRBJ2-1	.	TRBV12-5	CASGLAISLLGQGTYNEQFF	TGTGCTAGTGGTTTGGCTATATCTCTTTTGGGACAGGGAACCTACAATGAGCAGTTCTTC
.	TRBJ2-5	.	TRBV5-4	CASSLGVETQYF	TGTGCCAGCAGCTTGGGGGTGGAGACCCAGTACTTC
.	TRBJ2-2	.	TRBV7-3	CASSLLGENTGELFF	TGTGCCAGCAGCCTTTTGGGGGAGAACACCGGGGAGCTGTTTTTT
.	TRBJ2-3	.	TRBV4-2	CASSQVGGSTDTQYF	TGTGCCAGCAGCCAAGTCGGGGGATCCACAGATACGCAGTATTTT
TRBD2	TRBJ2-1	.	TRBV28	CASSPGTSGHNEQFF	TGTGCCAGCAGCCCCGGGACTAGCGGTCACAATGAGCAGTTCTTC
.	TRBJ2-3	.	TRBV19	CASNPRGTDTQYF	TGTGCCAGTAATCCTAGAGGCACAGATACGCAGTATTTT